This T cell receptor (beta chain) was identified in a study of blood T cell repertoires in COVID-19. Researchers sorted participants into cohorts using their self-reported clinical history. TCRdb's copy holds only in-frame clones and misses some; the assay was immunoSEQ multiplex PCR. The repertoire holds a few hundred thousand clones, with 75% to 90% as singletons. The TCR originated in a woman between 45 and 60 years old who had recovered from COVID-19. Sequencing was done on a sample of PBMCs or T cells enriched from blood (not recorded which).

In DNA, the CDR3 is TGTGCCAGCAGACTAGCGGGAGGGCTATTTCAGTTCTTC. This encodes CASRLAGGLFQFF. V is TRBV6-5 and J is TRBJ2-1; 13 bases match TRBD2. The germline gives CDR1 MNHEY, CDR2 SVGAGI. This CDR3 is 13 amino acids long. The V segment lost 6 bases and the J segment 13 bases; nucleotides outside the gene matches: 6.